The rows below give T cell receptor beta chains drawn from one sample of a study of identical twins. MiXCR was run by TCRdb on the 5' RACE reads, yielding one entry per CDR3 protein. The data hold 250,000 or so distinct CDR3 sequences, with about 7.3% observed a single time. The data also belong to a second study, concerning yellow fever vaccine responses in identical twins.

The sequenced sample was memory (CD45RO+) T cells sorted from blood. The receptors derive from a woman aged 18-35 years in good health. Each CDR3 is given with its conserved first and last residue. Each record gives: D gene, J gene, V gene, clone size, CDR3 protein, CDR3 DNA. A D gene is named only where the DNA matches it firmly. Only part of the rows carry a size: once, few, many, or a class if the clone is expanded.

d_gene: TRBD2; j_gene: TRBJ2-2; v_gene: TRBV6-1; abundance: many; CDR3aa: CASSMGGVGSGTGELFF; CDR3nt: TGTGCCAGCAGTATGGGGGGGGTTGGTAGCGGAACCGGGGAGCTGTTTTTT
d_gene: TRBD2; j_gene: TRBJ2-1; v_gene: TRBV6-1; abundance: many; CDR3aa: CASSTERGNYNEQFF; CDR3nt: TGTGCCAGCAGCACCGAGCGGGGCAACTACAATGAGCAGTTCTTC
d_gene: TRBD1; j_gene: TRBJ1-4; v_gene: TRBV6-1; abundance: many; CDR3aa: CASSEGQGGEKLFF; CDR3nt: TGTGCCAGCAGTGAAGGACAGGGAGGTGAAAAACTGTTTTTT
d_gene: -; j_gene: TRBJ2-7; v_gene: TRBV2; abundance: few; CDR3aa: CASSGTASYEQYF; CDR3nt: TGTGCCAGCAGTGGGACGGCCTCCTACGAGCAGTACTTC
d_gene: -; j_gene: TRBJ2-7; v_gene: TRBV7-9; abundance: -; CDR3aa: CASSKPGLGGEQYF; CDR3nt: TGTGCCAGCAGCAAACCCGGACTAGGGGGCGAGCAGTACTTC
d_gene: TRBD1; j_gene: TRBJ2-1; v_gene: TRBV6-1; abundance: -; CDR3aa: CASSERDRVYNEQFF; CDR3nt: TGTGCCAGCAGTGAGCGGGACAGGGTTTACAATGAGCAGTTCTTC
d_gene: TRBD1; j_gene: TRBJ2-3; v_gene: TRBV6-1; abundance: -; CDR3aa: CASSVTGGSGTDTQYF; CDR3nt: TGTGCCAGCAGTGTGACAGGGGGTAGTGGCACAGATACGCAGTATTTT
d_gene: TRBD2; j_gene: TRBJ2-5; v_gene: TRBV12-3/TRBV12-4; abundance: few; CDR3aa: CASSRLAGFQETQYF; CDR3nt: TGTGCCAGCAGTCGACTAGCGGGATTCCAAGAGACCCAGTACTTC
d_gene: -; j_gene: TRBJ2-1; v_gene: TRBV3-1; abundance: many; CDR3aa: CASSHLGGEQFF; CDR3nt: TGTGCCAGCAGCCACCTAGGTGGTGAGCAGTTCTTC
d_gene: TRBD1; j_gene: TRBJ1-5; v_gene: TRBV5-6; abundance: medium-sized; CDR3aa: CASSYRQGYSNQPQHF; CDR3nt: TGTGCCAGCAGCTACCGACAGGGATATAGCAATCAGCCCCAGCATTTT
d_gene: -; j_gene: TRBJ1-3; v_gene: TRBV5-1; abundance: few; CDR3aa: CASSFQTRDTQRNTIYF; CDR3nt: TGCGCCAGCAGCTTCCAAACCCGGGACACCCAACGAAACACCATATATTTT
d_gene: -; j_gene: TRBJ1-1; v_gene: TRBV9; abundance: few; CDR3aa: CASSVRQGSSTEAFF; CDR3nt: TGTGCCAGCAGCGTACGTCAAGGGTCTAGCACTGAAGCTTTCTTT
d_gene: TRBD1; j_gene: TRBJ2-3; v_gene: TRBV12-3/TRBV12-4; abundance: -; CDR3aa: CASSRTGGTDTQYF; CDR3nt: TGTGCCAGCAGTCGGACAGGGGGAACAGATACGCAGTATTTT
d_gene: TRBD2; j_gene: TRBJ2-1; v_gene: TRBV7-2; abundance: many; CDR3aa: CASSASGRANEQFF; CDR3nt: TGTGCCAGCAGCGCAAGCGGGAGGGCCAATGAGCAGTTCTTC
d_gene: -; j_gene: TRBJ2-1; v_gene: TRBV3-1; abundance: many; CDR3aa: CASSQGVGEQFF; CDR3nt: TGTGCCAGCAGCCAAGGGGTAGGCGAGCAGTTCTTC
d_gene: -; j_gene: TRBJ2-1; v_gene: TRBV4-1; abundance: many; CDR3aa: CASSQDGGIEFF; CDR3nt: TGCGCCAGCAGCCAAGATGGGGGGATAGAGTTCTTC
d_gene: TRBD1; j_gene: TRBJ2-5; v_gene: TRBV27; abundance: -; CDR3aa: CASSFSTGRVAETQYF; CDR3nt: TGTGCCAGCAGTTTCTCGACAGGGAGAGTGGCAGAGACCCAGTACTTC
d_gene: TRBD1; j_gene: TRBJ1-2; v_gene: TRBV4-1; abundance: many; CDR3aa: CASSQGGLGQKNYGYTF; CDR3nt: TGCGCCAGCAGCCAAGGAGGTTTGGGACAGAAGAACTATGGCTACACCTTC
d_gene: TRBD2; j_gene: TRBJ2-5; v_gene: TRBV27; abundance: many; CDR3aa: CASSYLTSGSETQYF; CDR3nt: TGTGCCAGCAGTTATCTGACTAGCGGGAGTGAGACCCAGTACTTC
d_gene: -; j_gene: TRBJ2-1; v_gene: TRBV29-1; abundance: many; CDR3aa: CSVATPGLLYNEQFF; CDR3nt: TGCAGCGTTGCCACTCCAGGACTTCTATACAATGAGCAGTTCTTC
d_gene: -; j_gene: TRBJ1-4; v_gene: TRBV7-2; abundance: many; CDR3aa: CASSLMEAEKLFF; CDR3nt: TGTGCCAGCAGCTTAATGGAAGCTGAAAAACTGTTTTTT
d_gene: TRBD1; j_gene: TRBJ2-3; v_gene: TRBV6-2/TRBV6-3; abundance: -; CDR3aa: CASSQRGLLTDTQYF; CDR3nt: TGTGCCAGCAGTCAGAGGGGGCTTCTCACAGATACGCAGTATTTT
d_gene: -; j_gene: TRBJ2-3; v_gene: TRBV7-9; abundance: -; CDR3aa: CASSYGTSNTDTQYF; CDR3nt: TGTGCCAGCAGCTATGGGACAAGTAACACAGATACGCAGTATTTT
d_gene: TRBD1; j_gene: TRBJ1-6; v_gene: TRBV18; abundance: few; CDR3aa: CASSPLTGESSYNSPLHF; CDR3nt: TGTGCCAGCTCACCTTTGACAGGGGAAAGTTCTTATAATTCACCCCTCCACTTT
d_gene: -; j_gene: TRBJ1-4; v_gene: TRBV28; abundance: -; CDR3aa: CASSLRAGTNEKLFF; CDR3nt: TGTGCCAGCAGTTTAAGGGCAGGGACCAATGAAAAACTGTTTTTT
d_gene: TRBD2; j_gene: TRBJ2-1; v_gene: TRBV24-1; abundance: many; CDR3aa: CATSDTSGRKGEQFF; CDR3nt: TGTGCCACCAGTGACACTAGCGGGAGAAAGGGTGAGCAGTTCTTC
d_gene: -; j_gene: TRBJ2-7; v_gene: TRBV2; abundance: many; CDR3aa: CASSGRTGAYEQYF; CDR3nt: TGTGCCAGCAGTGGACGGACTGGGGCCTACGAGCAGTACTTC